A selection of T cell receptor beta chains follows, all from one sample in a study of T cells in Graves' hyperthyroidism and ophthalmopathy. MiXCR, applied by TCRdb to the multiplex PCR reads, yields one record per CDR3 protein. Of 600,000 or so distinct CDR3 sequences listed, about 16% are singletons. Input material: blood. The source is a woman in her 30s with Graves' hyperthyroidism. Both conserved end residues are part of each CDR3.

J | V | CDR3
TRBJ2-3 | TRBV18 | CASSTTSGSTDTQYF
TRBJ2-7 | TRBV7-9 | CASSPLTGTGSYEQYF
TRBJ2-3 | TRBV20-1 | CSASDLGQGADTQYF
TRBJ2-1 | TRBV12-3/TRBV12-4 | CASSQIATGSYNEQFF
TRBJ2-5 | TRBV27 | CASSFSRGETQYF
TRBJ2-7 | TRBV27 | CASSSRLAGGPYEQYF
TRBJ1-3 | TRBV11-2 | CASSSRTAGNTIYF
TRBJ2-1 | TRBV29-1 | CSVPSGGGTEYNEQFF
TRBJ2-7 | TRBV4-1 | CASSPRQANYEQYF
TRBJ2-2 | TRBV5-5 | CASSSPGHPTGELFF
TRBJ2-1 | TRBV29-1 | CSALSPSRDRGLYEQFF
TRBJ2-7 | TRBV7-2 | CASSPGQGTIEQYF
TRBJ2-1 | TRBV6-1 | CASSVVGSYNEQFF
TRBJ1-2 | TRBV6-1 | CASNRQGVFYGYTF
TRBJ2-1 | TRBV27 | CASSLSFSGRWGEQFF
TRBJ2-1 | TRBV20-1 | CSPSGGDWRRGGLYEQFF
TRBJ2-5 | TRBV10-3 | CAISGLAGGETQYF
TRBJ2-2 | TRBV12-3/TRBV12-4 | CASRPGLAGGRNTGELFF
TRBJ1-1 | TRBV5-1 | CASSLKAGDTEAFF
TRBJ2-2 | TRBV11-2 | CAEGSGRIGELFF
TRBJ2-3 | TRBV15 | CATSRERWDTQYF
TRBJ2-7 | TRBV27 | CASSKLAEHLSYEQYF
TRBJ2-3 | TRBV7-2 | CASSAGTGGTDTQYF
TRBJ2-1 | TRBV19 | CASSILAGVNEQFF
TRBJ1-4 | TRBV28 | CASSLWGTDEKLFF
TRBJ2-3 | TRBV27 | CASSLTGSNTFTPTDTQYF
TRBJ1-1 | TRBV28 | CASSLPPGQGDAFF
TRBJ1-2 | TRBV28 | CASSTQDYGYTF
TRBJ1-4 | TRBV11-2 | CASSPTGGAGEKLFF
TRBJ2-3 | TRBV4-1 | CASSQDGTLSPGTGFVDTQYF
TRBJ1-3 | TRBV20-1 | CSARLQGRGNTIYF
TRBJ2-7 | TRBV5-1 | CASSLAPGSCEQYF
TRBJ2-1 | TRBV2 | CASIEHGNEQFF
TRBJ2-1 | TRBV14 | CASSHARTSPGNEQFF
TRBJ1-3 | TRBV11-2 | CASSSGAGDTIYF
TRBJ2-3 | TRBV7-9 | CASSPPPGDTQYF
TRBJ1-4 | TRBV28 | CASSFLTVATNEKLFF
TRBJ2-3 | TRBV11-2 | CASSLRGTETSTQYF
TRBJ1-6 | TRBV19 | CASKSSGGHNSPLHF
TRBJ2-2 | TRBV28 | CASRATGHKNTGELFF
TRBJ1-1 | TRBV6-5 | CASSYSWQGSTEAFF
TRBJ2-2 | TRBV7-9 | CASGTDVGITGELFF
TRBJ2-5 | TRBV5-8 | CASSLYEMAETQYF
TRBJ2-7 | TRBV20-1 | CSAGGGLAKTYEQYF
TRBJ2-2 | TRBV6-5 | CASSYQGLNTGELFF
TRBJ1-4 | TRBV7-2 | CASSSLPATSNEKLFF
TRBJ2-3 | TRBV5-1 | CASRKSGAAGTDTQYF
TRBJ2-2 | TRBV7-9 | CASSPRQGMDTGELFF
TRBJ2-1 | TRBV19 | CASSSSSGLAGDEQFF
TRBJ2-3 | TRBV6-6 | CASSYQQGDRDTQYF
TRBJ1-1 | TRBV10-1 | CASSESRKGTEAFF
TRBJ2-1 | TRBV6-2/TRBV6-3 | CASTGTGLLNEQFF